A single sample gave rise to the 6 T cell receptor beta chains below, sequenced in a study of beta chain features in type 1 diabetes. These receptors are not linked to any known antigen. Study-level findings and limits: There was a moderate but significant shortening of TCRB CDR3s in all four CD4+ subsets of Type 1 diabetes patients.

Investigators reverse transcribed all isolated RNA, so they sequenced expressed TCRB transcripts. Method: immunoSEQ multiplex PCR; TCRdb's copy keeps in-frame clones and lacks some. The repertoire consists of hundreds of thousands of clones, with over 11% occurring once and the leading ten covering nearly 0.04%. Specimen: naive CD4+ T cells from blood. The receptor set was obtained from a man aged 18-30 years with type 1 diabetes.

This rearrangement joins TRBV30 to TRBJ1-2; perhaps TRBD1 as D (5 bases). This CDR3 region has 13 residues. Germline V gene data show CDR1 as GTSNPN and CDR2 as SVGIG (reference sequence). V was pared by 3 bases and J by 4 bases, with 12 bases between. Here the CDR3 DNA reads TGTGCCTGGAGCACCGGGACGACCTATGGCTACACCTTC. Amino acid sequence: CAWSTGTTYGYTF.

The chain's CDR3 is CASRDRAQETQYF. CDR3 coding DNA: TGTGCCAGCCGAGACAGGGCCCAAGAGACCCAGTACTTC. This chain links TRBV27 with TRBJ2-5; 7 nucleotides match TRBD1. The CDR3 extends over 13 amino acids. With 8 bases clipped from V and 1 base from J, the junction kept 4 bases outside the gene matches. Germline values: CDR1 MNHEY, CDR2 SMNVEV (reference sequence).

This clone came up a few times. This chain connects TRBV23-1 to TRBJ2-7; 9 bases match TRBD1. TRBV23-1 is identified as an open reading frame with a role that is uncertain. Losses at the gene ends were 7 bases for V and 8 bases for J; bases not matched to a gene: 15. The length of the CDR3 is 15 residues. DNA of the CDR3: TGCGCCAGCAAAGGTCTCCGGGACAGGGATTTTAAGCAGTACTTC. Amino acids: CASKGLRDRDFKQYF.

J is TRBJ1-4 and V is TRBV4-3; 7 positions agree with TRBD1. Germline V CDR1 and CDR2: LGHNA, YSLEER. The CDR3 is 16 residues long. V was clipped by 0 bases and J by 4 bases; unmatched bases: 5. This CDR3 reads CASSQEMGQYNEKLFF. In nucleotides, the CDR3 is TGCGCCAGCAGCCAAGAAATGGGACAGTATAATGAAAAACTGTTTTTT.

This clone was detected a few times. The chain recombines TRBV19 with TRBJ2-7, with 8 bases aligning to TRBD1. The germline V gene has CDR1 LNHDA and CDR2 SQIVND (reference sequence). V shed 7 bases and J 5 bases; nucleotides not matched to a gene: 7. This CDR3 region has 13 residues. In nucleotides, the CDR3 is TGTGCCAGTACGGGACAGGACGGCCACGAGCAGTACTTC. It specifies CASTGQDGHEQYF.

The CDR3 sequence: CASTDSGAGELFF. As DNA, the CDR3 is TGTGCCAGCACCGACTCAGGTGCCGGGGAGCTGTTTTTT. This chain links TRBV6-5 with TRBJ2-2; unclear D gene. Per germline, CDR1 MNHEY and CDR2 SVGAGI. The CDR3 is made up of 13 amino acids. Trimming shortened V by 7 bases and J by 6 bases, and 12 bases separated the two germline ends.